This TCR beta chain was observed in a study of cytomegalovirus exposure and HLA in healthy donors. General study points: Only CMV serostatus was available as immune exposure information. Several of the most significant clusters appeared, in a later analysis, to be linked to common viral pathogens. DRB1 showed the most TCR associations and HLA-C the fewest in a later analysis, as rates varied by HLA locus.

In the PCR, 60 Vbeta and 13 Jbeta primers were used. The protocol was immunoSEQ multiplex PCR, while the TCRdb copy is restricted to in-frame clones and leaves out a portion. The profile shows approximately 140,000 clones, 70% to 85% of them singletons. This clone was observed once. Its cognate antigen is unknown. Sequencing was carried out using PBMCs. This receptor was taken from a middle-aged woman in good health and CMV-seronegative.

The CDR3 nucleotides are TGCGCCAGCAGCCCACAGGGGCTGGATGGCTACACCTTC. It encodes CASSPQGLDGYTF. The genes are TRBV5-1 and TRBJ1-2; 7 bases line up with TRBD1. There are 13 residues in the CDR3. Germline V CDR1 and CDR2: SGHRS, YFSETQ. V trimming: 4 bases; J trimming: 6 bases; junction bases outside the gene matches: 6.